The 13 T cell receptor beta chains in this list originate from one sample, sequenced in a study of T cell repertoires in cytomegalovirus infection. TCRdb redid the calling of the reads with MiXCR, one entry per CDR3 protein. Of some 920,000 distinct CDR3 sequences listed, 30% to 40% are singletons. These receptors are not linked to any known antigen. This specimen consisted of cultured CD8+ T cells from PBMCs, obtained from culture after CMV antigen stimulation. Every receptor here comes from a human donor in good health (CMV status not recorded). Some clones in this sample may be carry-over from other donors' samples.

This clonotype came up a few times. This rearrangement joins TRBV7-9 to TRBJ2-5, with D possibly being TRBD1 (6 bases). Germline assignment: CDR1 SEHNR and CDR2 FQNEAQ (reference sequence). The CDR3 has 15 amino acids. V was pared by 4 bases and J by 5 bases, with 17 bases between. The DNA of the CDR3 is TGTGCCAGCAGCTCAATCCAGGGGACCGGTGAGACCCAGTACTTC. This gives the protein CASSSIQGTGETQYF.

A few counts support this clonotype. The chain combines TRBV5-6 with TRBJ1-5; 9 nucleotides align to TRBD1. Germline-derived CDR1 and CDR2 are SGHDT and YYEEEE. V dropped 4 bases and J dropped 3; count of bases not matched to a gene: 5. This CDR3 is built from 15 residues. CDR3 residues: CASSDGTGYNQPQHF. In DNA form, the CDR3 reads TGTGCCAGCAGCGACGGGACAGGGTACAATCAGCCCCAGCATTTT. The entire variable domain, with the rest obtained from reference TRBV5-6 and TRBJ1-5, is as follows: DAGVTQSPTHLIKTRGQQVTLRCSPKSGHDTVSWYQQALGQGPQFIFQYYEEEERQRGNFPDRFSGHQFPNYSSELNVNALLLGDSALYLCASSDGTGYNQPQHFGDGTRLSIL.

This clonotype was seen more than once but under ten times. The chain couples TRBV4-1 to TRBJ2-2; 7 bases map to TRBD1. The V segment lost 5 bases and the J segment 0 bases; nucleotides outside the gene matches: 9. The CDR3 has 17 amino acids. Germline CDR1 is MGHRA and CDR2 is YSYEKL. CDR3 sequence reads: CASSFRSGTANTGELFF. In DNA, the CDR3 is TGCGCCAGCAGCTTTAGGAGTGGGACAGCGAACACCGGGGAGCTGTTTTTT.

The chain links TRBV7-9 to TRBJ2-3; TRBD1 is a possible D gene (6 bases). Trimming stripped 5 bases from V and 3 bases from J, with 15 bases between. This CDR3 region has 15 residues. Germline loops: CDR1 SEHNR, CDR2 FQNEAQ (reference sequence). The chain's CDR3 is CASSGTQLQTDTQYF. CDR3 coding DNA: TGTGCCAGCAGCGGGACACAACTTCAAACAGATACGCAGTATTTT.

This clonotype was seen many times. CDR3 amino acids: CASSLEFVLPNTEAFF. The CDR3 DNA sequence: TGTGCCAGCAGCTTAGAATTCGTGCTCCCGAACACTGAAGCTTTCTTT. This chain uses TRBV7-6 with TRBJ1-1; D gene unclear. The germline V and J ends were trimmed by 1 base and 1 base, with 13 bases remaining between them. Germline values: CDR1 SGHVS, CDR2 FNYEAQ. This CDR3 comprises 16 residues.

Worth noting for this clonotype: The conserved closing phenylalanine or tryptophan is absent in this CDR3, likely reflecting a read error. The V gene is TRBV27, the J gene TRBJ2-3; either TRBD1 or TRBD2 may supply D (5 bases each). In germline, CDR1 is MNHEY, CDR2 SMNVEV (reference sequence). Between the trimmed V and J ends, which lost 5 bases and 5 bases, there was a span of 17 bases. The CDR3 runs 15 residues. The CDR3 sequence is CASSPSPGGRDTQYS. CDR3 sequence (DNA): TGTGCCAGCAGTCCCTCCCCTGGGGGAAGAGATACGCAGTATTCT.

This clonotype was recorded many times. This chain links TRBV7-2 with TRBJ1-1; 7 nucleotides align to TRBD1. The CDR3 is 13 residues long. CDR1 is SGHTA and CDR2 is FQGNSA in the germline V gene. V was clipped by 0 bases and J by 8 bases; unmatched bases: 3. CDR3 region: CASSLAPGQEAFF. The CDR3 nucleotides read TGTGCCAGCAGCTTAGCCCCGGGACAGGAAGCTTTCTTT.

This clonotype was recorded a few times. The V gene is TRBV27, the J gene TRBJ1-6, with 7 bases matching TRBD1. The germline gives CDR1 MNHEY, CDR2 SMNVEV (reference sequence). J was trimmed by 0 bases and V by 2 bases; bases with no gene match: 7. The CDR3 totals 18 residues. CDR3 protein: CASSLTPTGSSYNSPLHF. Written as DNA, the CDR3 is TGTGCCAGCAGTTTAACCCCGACAGGGAGCTCCTATAATTCACCCCTCCACTTT.

This clonotype appeared many times. The chain is built from TRBV7-2 and TRBJ2-5, with 8 bases that match TRBD1. With V trimmed by 5 bases and J by 5 bases, 7 bases remained unmatched. CDR3 size: 14 residues. In germline, CDR1 is SGHTA, CDR2 FQGNSA. The CDR3 reads CASSTRQGWETQYF. As DNA, the CDR3 is TGTGCCAGCAGCACCCGACAGGGGTGGGAGACCCAGTACTTC. Filled out from reference TRBV7-2 and TRBJ2-5, the complete variable domain reads GAGVSQSPSNKVTEKGKDVELRCDPISGHTALYWYRQSLGQGLEFLIYFQGNSAPDKSGLPSDRFSAERTGGSVSTLTIQRTQQEDSAVYLCASSTRQGWETQYFGPGTRLLVL.

In this sample, this clonotype turned up once. The chain recombines TRBV14 with TRBJ1-6, with unresolved D. The ends were cut back, 4 bases at V and 6 bases at J, with 13 bases in the middle. Germline values: CDR1 SGHDN, CDR2 FVKESK. This CDR3 is built from 15 residues. The CDR3 DNA reads TGTGCCAGCAGCCTTCTCGAAGAGCTTAATTCACCCCTCCACTTT. Amino acids: CASSLLEELNSPLHF.

The rearrangement joins TRBV6-2 or TRBV6-3 to TRBJ2-7; TRBD2 is a possible D gene (5 bases). The CDR3 extends over 12 amino acids. Per germline, CDR1 MNHEY and CDR2 SVGEGT. V was shortened by 7 bases and J by 0 bases, with 7 bases between the two germline ends. The DNA for the CDR3 is TGTGCCAGCAATAGCGACTCCTACGAGCAGTACGTC. It codes for CASNSDSYEQYV.

Only a few counts were recorded for this clonotype. V is TRBV6-2 or TRBV6-3 and J is TRBJ2-7, with D perhaps matching TRBD2 (6 bases). Germline CDR1 is MNHEY and CDR2 is SVGEGT. V was shortened by 5 bases and J by 5 bases, with 16 bases between the two germline ends. The CDR3 runs to 14 residues. In DNA, the CDR3 is TGTGCCAGCAGTCCCCGGAGGGCTATAGACGAGCAGTACTTC. This codes for CASSPRRAIDEQYF.

The sample holds a few counts of this clonotype. The rearrangement uses TRBV4-3 and TRBJ2-1; D gene ambiguous. In germline, CDR1 is LGHNA, CDR2 YSLEER. The CDR3 length is 16 residues. V lost 0 bases to trimming and J lost 0 bases, with 9 bases between them. The CDR3, as DNA: TGCGCCAGCAGCCAAGATCTACCAAGCTCCTACAATGAGCAGTTCTTC. Translating gives CASSQDLPSSYNEQFF.